This TCR beta chain was sequenced during a study of T cells in Graves' hyperthyroidism and ophthalmopathy. Study-level results: Within blood appeared most thyroid clonotypes that had expanded above 0.001. Ophthalmopathy prediction by the model preceded onset by a median approximately 5.9 months.

Comment on this clonotype: Its specificity is unknown.

Germline V gene data show CDR1 as SGHRS and CDR2 as YFSETQ. There are 13 residues in the CDR3. V gave up 1 base and J gave up 4 bases, with 7 bases separating them. Template material for amplifying TCR beta CDR3 regions consisted of RNA transcripts. First-round RT-PCR with HTBI primers amplified the TCR CDR3 region. One entry per CDR3 protein, called by TCRdb with MiXCR from the multiplex PCR reads. The data hold approximately 380,000 distinct CDR3 sequences, with roughly 18% observed a single time. Diagnostic assessment was based on clinical symptoms, serum thyroxine and TRAb, thyroid ultrasound and orbital computed tomography.

The chain employs TRBV5-1 and TRBJ2-3; D not resolved. Sequences were obtained from blood. This clonotype originated in a man younger than 35 with Graves' ophthalmopathy. Written as DNA, the CDR3 is TGCGCCAGCAGCTTGATCGGAGCAGATACGCAGTATTTT. Translating it yields CASSLIGADTQYF. The variable domain in full, with the rest retrieved from reference TRBV5-1 and TRBJ2-3, is KAGVTQTPRYLIKTRGQQVTLSCSPISGHRSVSWYQQTPGQGLQFLFEYFSETQRNKGNFPGRFSGRQFSNSRSEMNVSTLELGDSALYLCASSLIGADTQYFGPGTRLTVL.